Listed below are T cell receptor beta chains from one sample, sequenced in a study of T cell responses to AZD1222 COVID-19 vaccine. Using immunoSEQ multiplex PCR, the repertoire was profiled, and TCRdb retains in-frame clones only, with some absent. The sample shows 120,000 or so clones, 88% of them seen only once. Material: peripheral blood, obtained on day 0 of AZD1222 vaccination. The receptors were sampled from an adult in good health. Both conserved end residues are part of each CDR3. A D gene is named only where the DNA matches it firmly. Size tells how often a clone was seen (once, few, many) or the class of an expanded clone, and some rows leave it out.

size	D	V	J	DNA	CDR3
-	TRBD1	TRBV2	TRBJ2-7	TGTGCCAGCCAGGGGGGACAGGGGGCGTGGGAGCAGTACTTC	CASQGGQGAWEQYF
-	TRBD2	TRBV4-2	TRBJ2-3	TGTGCCAGCAGCCCGGGACTAGACACAGATACGCAGTATTTT	CASSPGLDTDTQYF
-	-	TRBV18	TRBJ2-7	TGTGCCAGCTCACCACCGGGGGGAGCGGGCCTCAGGGAAGAGCAGTACTTC	CASSPPGGAGLREEQYF
-	-	TRBV12-3/TRBV12-4	TRBJ2-4	TGTGGCTCCGCGATCGGAGCCAAAAACATTCAGTACTTC	CGSAIGAKNIQYF
-	TRBD1	TRBV7-9	TRBJ1-1	TGTGCCAGCAGCGAGGGACAGGGGAACACTGAAGCTTTCTTT	CASSEGQGNTEAFF
once	-	TRBV27	TRBJ2-7	TGTGCCAGCAGTTTCGGTGAAGGGCGGGGGCGGGCCGAGCAGTACTTC	CASSFGEGRGRAEQYF
-	TRBD2	TRBV7-2	TRBJ2-7	TGTGCCAGCAGCTTAGGCCCAACTAGCGGGAACTACGAGCAGTACTTC	CASSLGPTSGNYEQYF
-	-	TRBV30	TRBJ2-3	TGTGCCTGGAGTGTCTCGCGGGGAGGACGCACAGATACGCAGTATTTT	CAWSVSRGGRTDTQYF
-	-	TRBV3-1/TRBV3-2	TRBJ2-7	TGTGCCAGCAGCCAAATCCACTCAGGCCAGCAGTACTTC	CASSQIHSGQQYF
-	TRBD2	TRBV5-1	TRBJ2-1	TGCGCCAGCAGCCCAGATGGACTAGCGGGGTTGTCTGAGCAGTTCTTC	CASSPDGLAGLSEQFF
-	-	TRBV24-1	TRBJ1-2	TGTGCCACCAGTGACCCGGGCCCTAACTATGGCTACACCTTC	CATSDPGPNYGYTF
-	-	TRBV7-8	TRBJ1-4	TGTGCCAGCAGCCGACCCAGAAGTGGGGGGGATGAAAAACTGTTTTTT	CASSRPRSGGDEKLFF
-	TRBD2	TRBV10-3	TRBJ2-7	TGTGCCATCACTCCAAGCGGGACTACCTACGAGCAGTACTTC	CAITPSGTTYEQYF
-	-	TRBV24-1	TRBJ2-7	TGTGCCACCAGTGATTCATTGGGGGCCGATGGGGAGCAGTACTTC	CATSDSLGADGEQYF